This paragraph covers one TCR beta chain sequence. The data belong to a study of blood T cell repertoires in COVID-19. Per the germline V gene, CDR1 is SGHTA and CDR2 is FQGNSA. The V end lost 3 bases, the J end lost 10 bases, and 10 bases lay between the germline ends. The CDR3 is made up of 12 amino acids. Clones were read by immunoSEQ multiplex PCR, and TCRdb kept only the in-frame ones, dropping some. Among a few hundred thousand clones, around 85% were seen once, and the ten largest hold approximately 2%. Input material: PBMCs or T cells enriched from blood (not recorded which). The chain couples TRBV7-2 to TRBJ2-1, with TRBD2 as a possible D gene (5 bases). The clonotype comes from a woman aged 50 to 60 who had recovered from COVID-19. The CDR3 spells CASSFRDREQFF. The CDR3, as DNA: TGTGCCAGCAGCTTCCGGGATCGGGAGCAGTTCTTC.